A selection of T cell receptor beta chains follows, all from one sample in a study of CD8 T cells in Susac syndrome. TCRdb itself ran the immunoSEQ multiplex PCR reads through MiXCR, one entry per CDR3 protein. Of over 200,000 distinct CDR3 sequences in the sample, around 95% were seen once. The specimen was CD4+ T cells from PBMCs. Every receptor here comes from a human donor with multiple sclerosis. Both conserved end residues are part of each CDR3. Each record gives: V gene, J gene, D gene, CDR3 protein, CDR3 DNA. The D gene is left open where the match is weak.

TRBV28	TRBJ1-2	NA	CASSSVYGYTF	TGTGCCAGCAGTTCGGTCTATGGCTACACCTTC
TRBV29-1	TRBJ2-6	NA	CSVPTTPSGANVLTF	TGCAGCGTTCCAACAACACCCTCTGGGGCCAACGTCCTGACTTTC
TRBV14	TRBJ2-1	NA	CASSQDGGNEQFF	TGTGCCAGCAGCCAAGATGGAGGGAATGAGCAGTTCTTC
TRBV4-1	TRBJ1-2	NA	CASSQDGQGLGYGYTF	TGCGCCAGCAGCCAAGATGGGCAGGGGCTCGGCTATGGCTACACCTTC
TRBV3-1	TRBJ2-2	NA	CASSLRSGLQTGELFF	TGTGCCAGCAGCTTACGATCGGGACTCCAGACCGGGGAGCTGTTTTTT
TRBV6-1	TRBJ2-5	TRBD1	CASSEAAGTAQETQYF	TGTGCCAGCAGTGAAGCCGCCGGGACAGCCCAAGAGACCCAGTACTTC
TRBV7-2	TRBJ2-1	NA	CASSLAGRSPFF	TGTGCCAGCAGCTTAGCCGGAAGATCGCCGTTCTTC
TRBV29-1	TRBJ2-1	TRBD2	CSVPEGSGEYNEQFF	TGCAGCGTCCCCGAGGGTAGCGGGGAATACAATGAGCAGTTCTTC
TRBV29-1	TRBJ1-4	NA	CSVTGATNEKLFF	TGCAGCGTTACAGGCGCAACTAATGAAAAACTGTTTTTT
TRBV20-1	TRBJ2-3	NA	CSRRTGTDTQYF	TGCAGTCGCAGGACAGGCACAGATACGCAGTATTTT